Following are 12 T cell receptor beta chains from one sample sequenced in a study of blood T cell repertoires in COVID-19. Clones were read by immunoSEQ multiplex PCR, and TCRdb kept only the in-frame ones, dropping some. Among over 100,000 clones listed, 82% were seen once. The specimen sequenced was peripheral blood. These receptors all come from a woman aged 70-85 years with acute or convalescent COVID-19.

J is TRBJ1-1 and V is TRBV10-3; D is ambiguous. Germline V gene data show CDR1 as ENHRY and CDR2 as SYGVKD. V was clipped by 6 bases and J by 7 bases, with 15 bases between them. This CDR3 region has 13 residues. CDR3 in DNA: TGTGCCATCAGGGGAGGGCCTGTGCTTGAAGCTTTCTTT. Its translation is CAIRGGPVLEAFF.

The chain links TRBV4-3 to TRBJ1-5; D perhaps matches TRBD1 (5 bases). The V gene's germline CDR1 is LGHNA and CDR2 YSLEER. The CDR3 is 14 residues long. Trimming removed 0 bases from V and 7 bases from J, with 10 bases in between. DNA of the CDR3: TGCGCCAGCAGCCAAGAGGTTCAGGGCCAGCCCCAGCATTTT. Translating it yields CASSQEVQGQPQHF.

The chain carries TRBV11-2 and TRBJ2-7; TRBD2 matches 9 bases. The CDR3 has 15 residues. The ends lost 1 base at V and 2 bases at J; junction bases unmatched: 3. Per germline, CDR1 SGHAT and CDR2 FQNNGV. CDR3 nucleotide sequence: TGTGCCAGCAGCTTAGGAGCGGGGGGACCCTACGAGCAGTACGTC. Amino acids: CASSLGAGGPYEQYV.

The V call is TRBV7-8, the J call TRBJ1-1, with D possibly TRBD1 on 5 matching bases. Looked up from germline, CDR1 is SGHVS and CDR2 is FQNEAQ. Trimming removed 2 bases from V and 7 bases from J, with 14 bases in between. CDR3 size: 14 residues. CDR3 nucleotide sequence: TGTGCCAGCAGCTTACACGGGGGTATAATTGAAGCTTTCTTT. This codes for CASSLHGGIIEAFF.

This clone came up a few times. This chain joins TRBV7-2 and TRBJ1-3; possibly TRBD1 for D (6 bases). Germline-derived CDR1 and CDR2 are SGHTA and FQGNSA. This CDR3 contains 14 residues. The V end lost 5 bases, the J end lost 7 bases, and 15 bases lay between the germline ends. The CDR3 loop reads CASSPTGLGNTIYF. DNA for the CDR3: TGTGCCAGCAGCCCGACAGGTTTGGGGAACACCATATATTTT.

The V and J genes are TRBV11-3 and TRBJ2-5; D is perhaps TRBD2 (6 bases). Deletions cut 7 bases from V and 4 bases from J, with 10 bases between. This CDR3 has 12 amino acids. The germline V gene has CDR1 SGHNT and CDR2 YENEEA. Here the CDR3 reads CASTGGAETQYF. CDR3 DNA: TGTGCCAGCACCGGAGGGGCAGAGACCCAGTACTTC.

The J gene is TRBJ1-1, the V gene TRBV18; TRBD1 matches at 7 bases. The germline V gene encodes CDR1 KGHSH and CDR2 LQKENI. The CDR3 runs to 15 residues. The ends lost 5 bases at V and 1 base at J; junction bases unmatched: 7. The CDR3 spells CASSEQQGTNTEAFF. In DNA form, the CDR3 reads TGTGCCAGCTCAGAGCAACAGGGGACGAACACTGAAGCTTTCTTT. The whole variable domain, remainder taken from reference TRBV18 and TRBJ1-1, is NAGVMQNPRHLVRRRGQEARLRCSPMKGHSHVYWYRQLPEEGLKFMVYLQKENIIDESGMPKERFSAEFPKEGPSILRIQQVVRGDSAAYFCASSEQQGTNTEAFFGQGTRLTVV.

The rearrangement joins TRBV7-8 to TRBJ2-7; D possibly corresponds to TRBD1 (5 bases). Germline CDR1 reads SGHVS; CDR2 reads FQNEAQ. This CDR3 contains 17 residues. Trimming removed 1 base from V and 3 bases from J, with 19 bases in between. The CDR3 sequence is CASSLVGLGDSLYEQYF. CDR3 bases: TGTGCCAGCAGCTTAGTCGGGTTAGGGGATTCTCTCTACGAGCAGTACTTC.

The CDR3: CASSSNRGNTPLHF. The CDR3 DNA reads TGTGCCAGCAGCTCAAACAGGGGGAACACACCCCTCCACTTT. The chain carries TRBV13 and TRBJ1-6, with 8 bases matching TRBD1. The CDR3 is 14 residues long. V shed 4 bases, J shed 11 bases, and the junction held 7 bases outside the gene matches. Germline V gives CDR1 PRHDT, CDR2 FYEKMQ (reference sequence).

V and J are TRBV11-2 and TRBJ2-5, with a weak D call TRBD2 (6 bases). The CDR3 sequence is 13 residues long. V was trimmed by 1 base and J by 4 bases, leaving 7 bases between them. Germline-derived CDR1 and CDR2 are SGHAT and FQNNGV. Written as DNA, the CDR3 is TGTGCCAGCAGCTTAGGGGGGGTAGAGACCCAGTACTTC. The encoded protein is CASSLGGVETQYF.

The chain employs TRBV29-1 and TRBJ2-3; D might be TRBD2 (5 bases). In germline, CDR1 is SQVTM, CDR2 ANQGSEA. Trimming took off 7 bases at V and 11 bases at J, with 19 bases between the two ends. There are 12 residues in the CDR3. The CDR3 sequence is CSATGIQLEQYF. The CDR3 coding sequence is TGCAGCGCCACCGGGATCCAGCTTGAGCAGTATTTT.

This clone came up a few times. This chain uses TRBV6-5 with TRBJ1-3; perhaps TRBD1 as D (6 bases). The CDR3 totals 14 residues. The V gene lost 4 bases and the J gene lost 4 bases, with 11 bases spanning the gap. CDR1 is MNHEY, CDR2 SVGAGI, per germline. Here the CDR3 DNA reads TGTGCCAGCAGTTTAAGGACAGACGGAAACACCATATATTTT. Translated, it gives CASSLRTDGNTIYF.